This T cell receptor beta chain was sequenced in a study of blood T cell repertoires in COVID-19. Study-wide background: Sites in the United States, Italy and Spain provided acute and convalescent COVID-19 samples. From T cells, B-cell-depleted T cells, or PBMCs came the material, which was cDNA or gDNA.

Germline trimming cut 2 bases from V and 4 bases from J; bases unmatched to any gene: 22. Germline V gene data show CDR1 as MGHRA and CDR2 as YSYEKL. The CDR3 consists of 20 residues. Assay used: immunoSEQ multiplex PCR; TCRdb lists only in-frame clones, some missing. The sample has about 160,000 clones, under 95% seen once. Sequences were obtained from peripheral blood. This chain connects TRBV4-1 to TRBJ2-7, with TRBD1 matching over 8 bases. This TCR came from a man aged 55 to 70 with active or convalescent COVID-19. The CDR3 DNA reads TGCGCCAGCAGCCAAAATTGGGGACAGGATGGTCCTTCGCGTTTGTACGAGCAGTACTTC. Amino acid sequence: CASSQNWGQDGPSRLYEQYF.